The rows below give T cell receptor beta chains drawn from one sample of a study of cytomegalovirus exposure and HLA in healthy donors. Assay: immunoSEQ multiplex PCR; the TCRdb copy retains only in-frame clones and omits some. Here the sample spans under 120,000 clones, 60% to 70% being singletons. The sequencing sample was made of PBMCs. These receptors originate from a man younger than 40 in good health and CMV-seropositive. Both conserved end residues are part of each CDR3. The D gene is left open where the match is weak. Clone size is not always given. Where it is, it says once, few, many or a class for expanded clones.

abundance	d_gene	v_gene	j_gene	CDR3nt	CDR3aa
NA	NA	TRBV9	TRBJ2-3	TGTGCCAGCAGCGCCGTGGGGGGAGCGATGGGGATTACGCAGTATTTT	CASSAVGGAMGITQYF
NA	NA	TRBV6-4	TRBJ1-2	TGTGCCAGCAGTGACAGAGTAGGGGCCAGCTATGGCTACACCTTC	CASSDRVGASYGYTF
NA	NA	TRBV4-1	TRBJ2-7	TGCGCCAGCAGCCGCCTGGGGGGGGCCGCCGAGCAGTACTTC	CASSRLGGAAEQYF
NA	NA	TRBV7-2	TRBJ1-1	TGTGCCAGCAGCTTAATCAGGAACACTGAAGCTTTCTTT	CASSLIRNTEAFF
once	TRBD2	TRBV27	TRBJ2-7	TGTGCCAGCAGTGACCAGAGCGGGGGGGCCTACGAGCAGTACTTC	CASSDQSGGAYEQYF
NA	NA	TRBV5-1	TRBJ2-5	TGCGCCAGCAGCTTGGCTAGGGGGAGCCAAGAGACCCAGTACTTC	CASSLARGSQETQYF
NA	TRBD1	TRBV2	TRBJ1-6	TGTGCCAGCAGCGGGACAGGGGATAATTCACCCCTCCACTTT	CASSGTGDNSPLHF
NA	NA	TRBV5-4	TRBJ1-6	TGTGCCAGCAGCCTGACAGACTATAATTCACCCCTCCACTTT	CASSLTDYNSPLHF
NA	TRBD1	TRBV2	TRBJ2-7	TGTGCCAGCAGCCCGAGCGACAGGGTAAGGTACGAGCAGTACTTC	CASSPSDRVRYEQYF
NA	TRBD2	TRBV19	TRBJ2-5	TGTGCCAGTAGTGCCCTAGCGGGGCAACAAGAGACCCAGTACTTC	CASSALAGQQETQYF
NA	TRBD2	TRBV2	TRBJ2-3	TGTGCCAGCGCGACTAGCGGGTACACAGATACGCAGTATTTT	CASATSGYTDTQYF
NA	NA	TRBV6-1	TRBJ1-3	TGTGCCAGCAGTGAAGCAGGGGCTGGAAACACCATATATTTT	CASSEAGAGNTIYF
once	NA	TRBV5-1	TRBJ1-1	TGCGCCAGCAGCCCCGTGGTAGGGGTTAACACTGAAGCTTTCTTT	CASSPVVGVNTEAFF
NA	NA	TRBV27	TRBJ1-4	TGTGCCAGCAGTTCGCACAGTTACACCTATAATGAAAAACTGTTTTTT	CASSSHSYTYNEKLFF
NA	NA	TRBV4-1	TRBJ1-3	TGCGCCAGCAGCCAAGGGTCTCTGGGGCTGGTCGGAAACACCATATATTTT	CASSQGSLGLVGNTIYF
NA	TRBD2	TRBV19	TRBJ2-5	TGTGCCAGTAGTAGTGGACTAGCGGGCCAAGAGACCCAGTACTTC	CASSSGLAGQETQYF
NA	NA	TRBV27	TRBJ2-3	TGTGCCAGCTCCTTGGGCCTCCAAATTGATACGCAGTATTTT	CASSLGLQIDTQYF
once	NA	TRBV6-1	TRBJ2-7	TGTGCCAGCAGTGGCAGGGTTGCGATACCTTACGAGCAGTACTTC	CASSGRVAIPYEQYF
NA	TRBD1	TRBV2	TRBJ1-1	TGTGCCAGCAGTCTCTACACAGGGGGCACTGAAGCTTTCTTT	CASSLYTGGTEAFF
NA	TRBD1	TRBV10-3	TRBJ1-2	TGTGCCATCAGTGAGGGGACAGGGGCCAATGGCTACACCTTC	CAISEGTGANGYTF
NA	NA	TRBV13	TRBJ2-1	TGTGCCAGCAGCTTAACGGAGGGGGCAAAAAATGAGCAGTTCTTC	CASSLTEGAKNEQFF
NA	NA	TRBV25-1	TRBJ2-7	TGTGCCAGCAGTTCCACAGGGCTAACCCCCTACGAGCAGTACTTC	CASSSTGLTPYEQYF
NA	NA	TRBV11-2	TRBJ2-7	TGTGCCAGCAGCTTGGTGCCAGCCTACGAGCAGTACTTC	CASSLVPAYEQYF
few	TRBD2	TRBV30	TRBJ2-5	TGTGCCTGGACCCCCTCCCGCACTAGCGGGAGGTTCGGGGAGACCCAGTACTTC	CAWTPSRTSGRFGETQYF
NA	NA	TRBV5-1	TRBJ2-3	TGCGCCAGCAGCTTTCGGGACTTCTCCTTAGATACGCAGTATTTT	CASSFRDFSLDTQYF
NA	NA	TRBV30	TRBJ1-2	TGTGCCTGGAGTGTTCGTCCCAGTAACTATGGCTACACCTTC	CAWSVRPSNYGYTF
NA	NA	TRBV2	TRBJ1-5	TGTGCCACCCGTATAGATGGCAATCAGCCCCAGCATTTT	CATRIDGNQPQHF
NA	NA	TRBV10-1	TRBJ2-1	TGCGCCACCTCGGGGGTGCGTCTCTACAATGAGCAGTTCTTC	CATSGVRLYNEQFF
NA	TRBD2	TRBV7-2	TRBJ2-1	TGTGCCAGCAGATCTCCGGGACTAGCGGCTTACGAGCAGTTCTTC	CASRSPGLAAYEQFF
few	NA	TRBV6-1	TRBJ2-3	TGTGCCAGCATACGCATGGACGGGATGAATACGCAGTATTTT	CASIRMDGMNTQYF
NA	NA	TRBV5-1	TRBJ1-5	TGCGCCAGCAGCACCTCGGCGGATCAGCCCCAGCATTTT	CASSTSADQPQHF
few	TRBD2	TRBV2	TRBJ2-3	TGTGCCAGCAGTGGCCGACTAGCGGCGGCTTTGGGTACGCAGTATTTT	CASSGRLAAALGTQYF
NA	NA	TRBV21-1	TRBJ1-2	TGTGCCAGCAGCAAAGTGGAAAGTGGCAGGGAAGACTATGGCTACACCTTC	CASSKVESGREDYGYTF
NA	NA	TRBV9	TRBJ2-1	TGTGCCAGCAGCGCCCCTCGGTATGAGCAGTTCTTC	CASSAPRYEQFF
NA	NA	TRBV29-1	TRBJ2-7	TGCAGCGTTGGGGGGGGCCTCGAGCAGTACTTC	CSVGGGLEQYF
NA	NA	TRBV30	TRBJ1-1	TGTGCCTGGACGGGGTTTAGGAACACTGAAGCTTTCTTT	CAWTGFRNTEAFF
NA	NA	TRBV6-5	TRBJ1-1	TGTGCCAGCTCCCAAGCGGGGGGCGTAAACACTGAAGCTTTCTTT	CASSQAGGVNTEAFF
NA	NA	TRBV4-1	TRBJ2-2	TGCGCCAGCAGCCACCCGGGACATGGCACCGGGGAGCTGTTTTTT	CASSHPGHGTGELFF
NA	TRBD2	TRBV5-6	TRBJ2-3	TGTGCCAGCAGCTCTAGCGGGGGGATGGATACGCAGTATTTT	CASSSSGGMDTQYF
NA	TRBD2	TRBV6-6	TRBJ2-2	TGTGCCAGCACCATTGGGGGGGTCGCCGGGGAGCTGTTTTTT	CASTIGGVAGELFF
NA	TRBD1	TRBV6-6	TRBJ2-2	TGTGCCAGCAGAACAGGGGGAATGAACACCGGGGAGCTGTTTTTT	CASRTGGMNTGELFF
NA	NA	TRBV6-5	TRBJ1-4	TGTGCCAGCAGAGGGACACCAGCAACTAATGAAAAACTGTTTTTT	CASRGTPATNEKLFF
NA	TRBD2	TRBV28	TRBJ2-7	TGTGCCAGCAGTTTATTCCGGTGGGGCGGGGGCGAGCAGTACTTC	CASSLFRWGGGEQYF
NA	NA	TRBV5-6	TRBJ2-3	TGTGCCAGCAGGCCGGTCGGGGGGCTGGCAGATACGCAGTATTTT	CASRPVGGLADTQYF
NA	NA	TRBV28	TRBJ1-5	TGTGCCAGCAGTATCCGGTTAACTGCGGGCAATCAGCCCCAGCATTTT	CASSIRLTAGNQPQHF